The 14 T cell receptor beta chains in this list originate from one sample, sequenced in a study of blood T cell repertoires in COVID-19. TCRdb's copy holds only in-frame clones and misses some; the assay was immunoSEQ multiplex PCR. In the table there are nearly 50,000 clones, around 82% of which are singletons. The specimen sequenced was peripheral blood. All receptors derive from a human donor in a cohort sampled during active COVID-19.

The CDR3 protein is CASSGGPLGSNQPQHF. The CDR3 nucleotides read TGTGCCAGCAGTGGGGGGCCCCTGGGGAGCAATCAGCCCCAGCATTTT. V is TRBV6-1 and J is TRBJ1-5, with D possibly being TRBD1 (6 bases). The V gene's germline CDR1 is MNHNS and CDR2 SASEGT. The CDR3 is 16 amino acids. Between the trimmed V and J ends, which lost 4 bases and 1 base, there was a span of 14 bases.

The CDR3 nucleotides are TGTGCCAGCAGTGAAGGGGGGCGCGATGAAAAACTGTTTTTT. Its protein product is CASSEGGRDEKLFF. V is TRBV6-1 and J is TRBJ1-4; tentatively, D is TRBD1 (6 bases). V was clipped by 1 base and J by 6 bases, with 9 bases between them. This CDR3 is 14 amino acids long. CDR1 and CDR2 (germline): MNHNS, SASEGT.

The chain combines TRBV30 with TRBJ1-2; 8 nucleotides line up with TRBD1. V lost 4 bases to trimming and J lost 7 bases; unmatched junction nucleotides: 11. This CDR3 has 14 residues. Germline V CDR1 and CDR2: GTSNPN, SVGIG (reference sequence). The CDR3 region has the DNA TGTGCCTGGACCCCCGGACAGGGCGAAAGTGGCTACACCTTC. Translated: CAWTPGQGESGYTF.

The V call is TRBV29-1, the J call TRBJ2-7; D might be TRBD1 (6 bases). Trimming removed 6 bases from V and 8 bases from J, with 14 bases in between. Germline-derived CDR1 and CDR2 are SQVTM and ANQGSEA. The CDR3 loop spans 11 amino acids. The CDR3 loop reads CSVRDRNQQYF. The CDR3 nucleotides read TGCAGCGTCCGAGACAGGAATCAGCAGTACTTC.

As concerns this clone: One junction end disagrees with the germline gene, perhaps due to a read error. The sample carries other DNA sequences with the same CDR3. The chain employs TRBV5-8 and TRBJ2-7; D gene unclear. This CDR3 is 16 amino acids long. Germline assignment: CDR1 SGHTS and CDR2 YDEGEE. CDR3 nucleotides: TGTGCCAGCAGCTTTGACGGGTTGGTTTATTACTACGAGCAATACTTC. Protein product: CASSFDGLVYYYEQYF.

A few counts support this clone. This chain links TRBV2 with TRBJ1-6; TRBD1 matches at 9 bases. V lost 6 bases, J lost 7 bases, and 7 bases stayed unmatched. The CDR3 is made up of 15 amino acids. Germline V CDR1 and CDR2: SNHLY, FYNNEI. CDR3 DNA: TGTGCCAGCAGCGCGGGACAGGGATTCAATTCACCCCTCCACTTT. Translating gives CASSAGQGFNSPLHF.

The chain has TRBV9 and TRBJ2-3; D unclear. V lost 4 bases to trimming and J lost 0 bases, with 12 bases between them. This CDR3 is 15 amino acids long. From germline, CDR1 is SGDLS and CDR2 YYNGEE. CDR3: CASSSGIPSTDTQYF. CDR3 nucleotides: TGTGCCAGCAGCTCAGGAATTCCTAGCACAGATACGCAGTATTTT.

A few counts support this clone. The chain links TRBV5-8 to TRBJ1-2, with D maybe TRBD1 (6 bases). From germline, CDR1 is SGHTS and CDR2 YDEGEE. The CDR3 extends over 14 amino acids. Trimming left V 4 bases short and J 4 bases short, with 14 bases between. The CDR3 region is CASSLPGHSYGYTF. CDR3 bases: TGTGCCAGCAGCCTACCGGGACACTCCTATGGCTACACCTTC.

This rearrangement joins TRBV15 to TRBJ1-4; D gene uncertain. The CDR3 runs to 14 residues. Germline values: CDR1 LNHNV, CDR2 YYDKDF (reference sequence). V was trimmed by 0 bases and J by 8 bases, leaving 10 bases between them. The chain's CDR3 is CATSRERRGEKLFF. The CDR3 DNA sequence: TGTGCCACCAGCAGAGAACGCCGAGGGGAAAAACTGTTTTTT.

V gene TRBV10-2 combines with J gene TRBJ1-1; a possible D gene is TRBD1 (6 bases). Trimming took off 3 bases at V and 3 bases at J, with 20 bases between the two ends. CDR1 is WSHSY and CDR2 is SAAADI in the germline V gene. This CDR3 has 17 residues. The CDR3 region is CASSDVLGQSRDTEAFF. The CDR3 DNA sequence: TGCGCCAGCAGTGATGTTCTCGGACAGTCGAGGGACACTGAAGCTTTCTTT.

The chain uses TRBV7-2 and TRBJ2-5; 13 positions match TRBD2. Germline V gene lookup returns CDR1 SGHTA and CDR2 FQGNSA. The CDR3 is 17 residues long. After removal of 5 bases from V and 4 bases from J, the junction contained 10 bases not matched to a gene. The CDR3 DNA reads TGTGCCAGCAGCCTACTAGCGGGAGGGATCTCGGGAGAGACCCAGTACTTC. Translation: CASSLLAGGISGETQYF.

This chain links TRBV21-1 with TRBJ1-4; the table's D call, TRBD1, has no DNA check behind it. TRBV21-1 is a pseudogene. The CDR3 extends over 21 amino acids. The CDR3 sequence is CASSKSNSGQGQVATNEKLFF. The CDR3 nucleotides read TGTGCCAGCAGCAAATCCAACTCCGGACAGGGGCAAGTTGCAACTAATGAAAAACTGTTTTTT.

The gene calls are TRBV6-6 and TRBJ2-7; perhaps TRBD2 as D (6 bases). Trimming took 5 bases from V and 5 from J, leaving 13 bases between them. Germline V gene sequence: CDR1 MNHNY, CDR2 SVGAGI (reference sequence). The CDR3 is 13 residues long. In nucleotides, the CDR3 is TGTGCCAGCAGTCGACCGGAGGGTCACGAGCAGTACTTC. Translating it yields CASSRPEGHEQYF.

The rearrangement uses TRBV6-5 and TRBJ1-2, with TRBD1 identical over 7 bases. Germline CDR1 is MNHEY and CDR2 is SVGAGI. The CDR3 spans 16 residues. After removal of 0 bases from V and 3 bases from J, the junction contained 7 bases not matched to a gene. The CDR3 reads CASSYSGQARYYGYTF. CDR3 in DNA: TGTGCCAGCAGTTACTCCGGACAGGCGAGATACTATGGCTACACCTTC.